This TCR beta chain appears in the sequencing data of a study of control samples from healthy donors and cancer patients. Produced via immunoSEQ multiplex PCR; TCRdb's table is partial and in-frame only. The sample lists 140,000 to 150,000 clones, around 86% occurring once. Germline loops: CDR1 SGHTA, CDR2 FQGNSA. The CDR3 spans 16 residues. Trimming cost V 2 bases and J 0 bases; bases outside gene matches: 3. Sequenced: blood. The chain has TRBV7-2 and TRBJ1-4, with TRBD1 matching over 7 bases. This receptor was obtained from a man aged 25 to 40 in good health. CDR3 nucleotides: TGTGCCAGCAGCTTATATCAGGGGGCAACTAATGAAAAACTGTTTTTT. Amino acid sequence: CASSLYQGATNEKLFF.